The present entry profiles one T cell receptor beta chain with its context. This entry is derived from a study of cytomegalovirus exposure and HLA in healthy donors. The PCR ran on 60 Vbeta and 13 Jbeta primers. The table came from immunoSEQ multiplex PCR; TCRdb's copy has only in-frame clones and leaves some out. Of around 130,000 clones in the sample, 70% to 75% were seen once. CDR1 is MDHEN, CDR2 SYDVKM, per germline. Losses at the gene ends were 2 bases for V and 2 bases for J; bases not matched to a gene: 6. CDR3 length: 15 residues. Sequenced: PBMCs. The chain combines TRBV28 with TRBJ2-7, with 7 bases matching TRBD1. This TCR was recovered from a woman aged 40 to 50 in good health and CMV-seropositive. The CDR3 protein is CASSLGGQLTYEQYF. CDR3 coding DNA: TGTGCCAGCAGTTTAGGGGGACAGCTCACCTACGAGCAGTACTTC.